Below, 11 T cell receptor beta chains from the same sample are listed, as sequenced in a study of CD4 T cells in relation to SARS-CoV-2 and coronaviruses. No antigens are known for them. Before the COVID-19 pandemic, during about 2011-2019, CD4+ T cells were taken from unexposed donors. CD4+ T cells were isolated from the cells after nine to eleven days of culture. The assay was immunoSEQ multiplex PCR, and TCRdb's table has in-frame clones only and misses some. The sample has about 24,000 clones; more than 60% are singletons. Input material: CD4+ T cells from PBMCs, cultured in vitro. The receptors derive from a human donor in good health.

CDR3 region: CASSWTGVSSEPQHF. CDR3 coding DNA: TGCGCCAGCAGCTGGACAGGGGTGAGTTCGGAGCCCCAGCATTTT. The chain links TRBV5-1 to TRBJ1-5; the match to TRBD1 covers 9 bases. Trimming cost V 3 bases and J 8 bases; bases outside gene matches: 9. CDR1 is SGHRS and CDR2 is YFSETQ in the germline V gene. The CDR3 covers 15 residues.

This rearrangement joins TRBV5-1 to TRBJ2-3, with a tentative D call TRBD2 (5 bases). Germline V gene lookup returns CDR1 SGHRS and CDR2 YFSETQ. V was trimmed by 4 bases and J by 0 bases, leaving 9 bases between them. CDR3 size: 14 residues. CDR3 loop: CASSLGDSTDTQYF. CDR3 DNA: TGCGCCAGCAGCCTGGGAGATAGCACAGATACGCAGTATTTT. Full variable domain (rest looked up from reference TRBV5-1 and TRBJ2-3): KAGVTQTPRYLIKTRGQQVTLSCSPISGHRSVSWYQQTPGQGLQFLFEYFSETQRNKGNFPGRFSGRQFSNSRSEMNVSTLELGDSALYLCASSLGDSTDTQYFGPGTRLTVL.

The chain joins TRBV2 to TRBJ2-2, with 9 bases fitting TRBD1. J gave up 1 base and V 7 bases, and 4 bases lay outside the gene matches. CDR1 is SNHLY and CDR2 is FYNNEI in the germline V gene. CDR3 length equals 15 residues. The CDR3 DNA follows: TGTGCCAGCACCGAGGACAGGGGGAACACCGGGGAGCTGTTTTTT. Amino acids: CASTEDRGNTGELFF.

The J gene is TRBJ1-6, the V gene TRBV6-6; 8 bases map to TRBD1. Germline V lookup: CDR1 MNHNY, CDR2 SVGAGI (reference sequence). The CDR3 runs 16 residues. V was clipped by 0 bases and J by 10 bases; unmatched bases: 8. The CDR3 sequence is CASSYSTTGAGSPLHF. Written as DNA, the CDR3 is TGTGCCAGCAGTTACTCGACGACAGGGGCAGGGTCACCCCTCCACTTT.

The chain recombines TRBV4-1 with TRBJ1-2; possibly TRBD1 for D (6 bases). The CDR3 consists of 14 residues. Looked up from germline, CDR1 is MGHRA and CDR2 is YSYEKL. Between the trimmed V and J ends, which lost 1 base and 4 bases, there was a span of 10 bases. In nucleotides, the CDR3 is TGCGCCAGCAGCCAAGTAACAGGGACCTATGGCTACACCTTC. Translating gives CASSQVTGTYGYTF.

This clone was detected a few times. The rearrangement joins TRBV18 to TRBJ1-3; D may be TRBD1 (6 bases). This CDR3 is built from 17 residues. Trimming left V 5 bases short and J 5 bases short, with 22 bases between. Per the germline V gene, CDR1 is KGHSH and CDR2 is LQKENI. CDR3 nucleotide sequence: TGTGCCAGCTCAATAAACGCGGGGGCAATTACAAGAAACACCATATATTTT. Its translation: CASSINAGAITRNTIYF. Complete variable domain (other parts from reference TRBV18 and TRBJ1-3): NAGVMQNPRHLVRRRGQEARLRCSPMKGHSHVYWYRQLPEEGLKFMVYLQKENIIDESGMPKERFSAEFPKEGPSILRIQQVVRGDSAAYFCASSINAGAITRNTIYFGEGSWLTVV.

The J gene is TRBJ1-2, the V gene TRBV25-1; unclear D gene. The CDR3 extends over 13 amino acids. V lost 3 bases to trimming and J lost 4 bases, with 9 bases between them. The germline V gene encodes CDR1 MGHDK and CDR2 SYGVNS. The CDR3 DNA sequence: TGTGCCAGCAGTGAGAACCGAGTCTATGGCTACACCTTC. Translation: CASSENRVYGYTF.

This chain joins TRBV4-1 and TRBJ1-4; D remains ambiguous. Trimming cost V 0 bases and J 2 bases, with 10 bases left between them. The CDR3 has 16 residues. Germline loops: CDR1 MGHRA, CDR2 YSYEKL. CDR3 coding DNA: TGCGCCAGCAGCCAAGATTTGGGGTATACTAATGAAAAACTGTTTTTT. This translates into CASSQDLGYTNEKLFF.

Concerning this clone itself: The germline gene is not matched at one end of the junction; a read error may be the cause. This rearrangement joins TRBV4-2 to TRBJ2-3; 8 nucleotides agree with TRBD2. This CDR3 comprises 16 residues. Germline assignment: CDR1 LGHNA and CDR2 YNFKEQ. The CDR3 nucleotides read TGTGCCAGCAGCAAAGAGGGTGGGAGCGGGAGCGAAACGCAGTATTTT. Translating it yields CASSKEGGSGSETQYF.

In this sample, this clone turned up a few times. The CDR3 loop is CASSRSSTTYNEQFF. For the CDR3, the DNA is TGTGCCAGCAGCCGGTCTAGCACTACCTACAATGAGCAGTTCTTC. The chain carries TRBV14 and TRBJ2-1, with D perhaps matching TRBD2 (5 bases). V lost 4 bases to trimming and J lost 2 bases, with 12 bases between them. The CDR3 runs to 15 residues. The germline V gene has CDR1 SGHDN and CDR2 FVKESK.

The rearrangement joins TRBV7-3 to TRBJ1-1; no reliable D call. Per germline, CDR1 SGHTA and CDR2 FQGTGA. The V gene lost 0 bases and the J gene lost 8 bases, with 10 bases spanning the gap. The CDR3 has 13 residues. The CDR3 here is CASSLTERGEAFF. The DNA of the CDR3 is TGTGCCAGCAGCTTAACTGAAAGAGGCGAAGCTTTCTTT.